This T cell receptor (beta chain) appears in the sequencing data of a study of blood T cell repertoires in COVID-19. The CDR3 extends over 17 amino acids. The ends lost 0 bases at V and 2 bases at J; junction bases unmatched: 9. Germline CDR1 and CDR2: MGHRA and YSYEKL. Membership in each cohort depended on participant-reported clinical history. Authors' processing steps: Reference gene primer amplification in the assay estimated nucleated cell counts. TCRdb's copy holds only in-frame clones and misses some; the assay was immunoSEQ multiplex PCR. The V and J calls and clone size come from that table; D and trimming were worked out from the DNA. The table lists about 320,000 clones, approximately 89% of them singletons.

Sample: PBMCs or T cells enriched from blood (not recorded which). The receptor comes from a man aged 30 to 39 who had recovered from COVID-19. The V gene is TRBV4-1, the J gene TRBJ2-7; 8 bases map to TRBD2. The CDR3 DNA reads TGCGCCAGCAGCCAAGATGACCGGACTAGCAACCCCTACGAGCAGTACTTC. Its protein product is CASSQDDRTSNPYEQYF.